One sample yielded the 14 T cell receptor beta chains listed below, sequenced in a study of T cells in Graves' hyperthyroidism and ophthalmopathy. From RNA transcripts, TCR beta CDR3 regions were amplified. The primer set for the first-round RT-PCR of the TCR CDR3 was HTBI. TCRdb called the multiplex PCR reads again in MiXCR, with one record for every CDR3 protein. The data hold around 440,000 distinct CDR3 sequences, with roughly 14% observed a single time. The sample consisted of blood. The receptors originated from a woman between 18 and 29 years old with Graves' hyperthyroidism.

This clonotype appeared many times. The rearrangement links TRBV7-2 to TRBJ2-3; TRBD2 aligns across 8 bases. CDR1 and CDR2 (germline): SGHTA, FQGNSA. V dropped 2 bases and J dropped 2; count of bases not matched to a gene: 9. The CDR3 runs 17 residues. The CDR3 loop is CASSLSRGGWNTDTQYF. CDR3 nucleotides: TGTGCCAGCAGCTTATCTCGGGGGGGTTGGAACACAGATACGCAGTATTTT.

The chain joins TRBV24-1 to TRBJ2-1, with D perhaps being TRBD1 or TRBD2 (6 bases each). The V and J ends lost 1 base and 4 bases respectively, with 16 bases between them. The CDR3 runs 17 residues. CDR1 is KGHDR and CDR2 is SFDVKD in the germline V gene. The CDR3 sequence is CATSDLGGGQVYNEQFF. Here the CDR3 DNA reads TGTGCCACCAGTGATTTAGGAGGGGGTCAGGTTTACAATGAGCAGTTCTTC.

This clonotype was observed a handful of times. This chain connects TRBV12-3 or TRBV12-4 to TRBJ2-1; D call uncertain. This CDR3 spans 12 amino acids. V was shortened by 5 bases and J by 8 bases, with 10 bases between the two germline ends. Here the CDR3 DNA reads TGTGCCAGCAGTCCCGACCCGTATGAGCAGTTCTTC. Translation: CASSPDPYEQFF.

This clonotype was recorded a few times. The chain combines TRBV28 with TRBJ1-2; maybe TRBD1 (5 bases). V was shortened by 7 bases and J by 4 bases, with 16 bases between the two germline ends. CDR3 length: 14 residues. CDR1 MDHEN and CDR2 SYDVKM come from the germline V gene. In nucleotides, the CDR3 is TGTGCCAGCATCCCGCAGGGCGCTTTCTATGGCTACACCTTC. Protein: CASIPQGAFYGYTF.

This clonotype was counted many times. The rearrangement links TRBV6-2 or TRBV6-3 to TRBJ2-7; 12 bases fit TRBD2. CDR1 is MNHEY, CDR2 SVGEGT, per germline. The CDR3 contains 15 residues. V lost 3 bases to trimming and J lost 4 bases; unmatched junction nucleotides: 4. This chain's CDR3 is CASSYPGLAGYEQYF. The CDR3, as DNA: TGTGCCAGCAGTTATCCGGGACTAGCGGGTTACGAGCAGTACTTC.

This clonotype was recorded a few times. The rearrangement uses TRBV12-5 and TRBJ1-2; 7 bases are shared with TRBD1. Per germline, CDR1 LGHNT and CDR2 FRNRAP. The CDR3 loop spans 15 amino acids. V shed 0 bases, J shed 4 bases, and the junction held 5 bases outside the gene matches. This CDR3 is CASGLVIGTVYGYTF. CDR3 DNA sequence: TGTGCTAGTGGTTTGGTAATCGGGACAGTCTATGGCTACACCTTC.

This clonotype was seen only a few times. The rearrangement links TRBV28 to TRBJ1-5, with D tentatively TRBD1 (6 bases). The CDR3 sequence is 14 residues long. The germline V and J ends were trimmed by 3 bases and 6 bases, with 12 bases remaining between them. Looked up from germline, CDR1 is MDHEN and CDR2 is SYDVKM. CDR3 sequence (DNA): TGTGCCAGCAGTTTTAGGACAGCTAGTCAGCCCCAGCATTTT. Its protein product is CASSFRTASQPQHF.

In regard to this clonotype: A much bigger clone sits one base away, suggesting this may be a read error. The rearrangement joins TRBV2 to TRBJ2-3, with D possibly being TRBD1 or TRBD2 (5 bases each). Germline V gene lookup returns CDR1 SNHLY and CDR2 FYNNEI. The CDR3 extends over 15 amino acids. This chain's CDR3 is CASSAGSRGTDTLYF. For the CDR3, the DNA is TGTGCCAGCAGTGCCGGGTCACGGGGCACAGATACGCTGTATTTT. Full variable domain (outside the CDR3, taken from reference TRBV2 and TRBJ2-3): EPEVTQTPSHQVTQMGQEVILRCVPISNHLYFYWYRQILGQKVEFLVSFYNNEISEKSEIFDDQFSVERPDGSNFTLKIRSTKLEDSAMYFCASSAGSRGTDTLYFGPGTRLTVL.

The V gene is TRBV2, the J gene TRBJ1-1; 8 bases fit TRBD1. V was clipped by 4 bases and J by 5 bases; unmatched bases: 6. Germline V lookup: CDR1 SNHLY, CDR2 FYNNEI. There are 14 residues in the CDR3. The CDR3 nucleotides are TGTGCCAGCAGTGTACAGGGGGGCACGACTGAAGCTTTCTTT. Translated: CASSVQGGTTEAFF.

At least ten counts were recorded for this clonotype. The J gene is TRBJ2-7, the V gene TRBV20-1; 7 bases map to TRBD2. V was pared by 8 bases and J by 0 bases, with 13 bases of the junction left unmatched. This CDR3 has 15 residues. In germline, CDR1 is DFQATT, CDR2 SNEGSKA (reference sequence). The CDR3 bases are TGCAGTCCAACCCCCGGGGGAGGGCGCTCCTACGAGCAGTACTTC. The encoded protein is CSPTPGGGRSYEQYF.

In this sample, this clonotype turned up many times. The rearrangement links TRBV11-2 to TRBJ2-1; D gene uncertain. The V gene lost 3 bases and the J gene lost 4 bases, with 16 bases spanning the gap. This CDR3 has 16 residues. CDR1 is SGHAT and CDR2 is FQNNGV in the germline V gene. CDR3 amino acids: CASSFIRGGSYNEQFF. Written as DNA, the CDR3 is TGTGCCAGCAGCTTCATTAGAGGTGGATCGTACAATGAGCAGTTCTTC.

At least ten counts were recorded for this clonotype. V usage is TRBV12-3 or TRBV12-4 and J usage is TRBJ1-2; D is ambiguous. V was clipped by 4 bases and J by 4 bases, with 7 bases between them. This CDR3 is 12 amino acids long. CDR3 sequence: CASSSRVYGYTF. As DNA, the CDR3 is TGTGCCAGCAGTTCGCGGGTCTATGGCTACACCTTC.

This chain links TRBV7-6 with TRBJ2-5; no clear D. This CDR3 comprises 14 residues. Germline CDR1 SGHVS, CDR2 FNYEAQ. V shed 5 bases and J shed 5 bases, with 15 bases lying between them. CDR3 sequence (DNA): TGTGCCAGCAGCGTGCGGTTTGGTTTGGAGACCCAGTACTTC. This translates into CASSVRFGLETQYF.

This clonotype was counted many times. The chain combines TRBV7-2 with TRBJ2-1, with 8 bases aligning to TRBD2. With 7 bases clipped from V and 4 bases from J, the junction kept 9 bases outside the gene matches. Per germline, CDR1 SGHTA and CDR2 FQGNSA. The CDR3 runs 15 residues. The CDR3: CASIGGDRIYNEQFF. The CDR3 DNA reads TGTGCCAGCATCGGGGGGGATCGGATATACAATGAGCAGTTCTTC.